This T cell receptor (beta chain) stems from a study of long-term antiretroviral therapy in people with HIV. Study-level background: Samples from the earliest time points predate the 2015 immediate-ART recommendation by about a decade. Study results and limitations: The study collected blood between about 2003 and 2017, possibly under older ART regimens. The study found that diversity rose after ART but stayed below transplant donor controls.

Survey-level immunoSEQ v3.0 assays were run. Generated by immunoSEQ multiplex PCR, the TCRdb table keeps only in-frame clones and is missing some. This sample yields some 33,000 clones, of which almost 85% are seen a single time; roughly 6.6% belongs to the top ten. With respect to this clone: Antigen: not known.

Held in samples before DNA extraction were roughly 0.95-10 million cryopreserved PBMC. The CDR3 loop spans 15 amino acids. Germline V gives CDR1 SNHLY, CDR2 FYNNEI. Trimming pared 5 bases from V and 0 bases from J, leaving 14 bases between. This chain uses TRBV2 with TRBJ2-7; D is possibly TRBD2 (6 bases). This sequence was found in a man in his late teens or twenties with HIV. The sample in question was unsorted PBMCs, obtained 0.6 years after starting antiretroviral therapy. The DNA of the CDR3 is TGTGCCAGCAGTCCCAGACTAGTGAGCTCCTACGAGCAGTACTTC. Its protein product is CASSPRLVSSYEQYF.